One and the same sample provided the 12 T cell receptor beta chains below, sequenced in a study of blood T cells in healthy people across ages. A second PCR of roughly 7 to 11 cycles used a sample-barcoded 5' primer and a J-beta primer mix. TCRdb passed the 5' RACE reads through MiXCR, listing each CDR3 protein once. In the table there are more than 1.4 million distinct CDR3 sequences, around two fifths of which are singletons. The sample comprised blood. The receptor source for this set is a woman aged 18-35 years in good health.

The chain is built from TRBV20-1 and TRBJ1-2; no firm D call. Per the germline V gene, CDR1 is DFQATT and CDR2 is SNEGSKA (reference sequence). The CDR3 loop spans 12 amino acids. The V gene lost 0 bases and the J gene lost 8 bases, with 10 bases spanning the gap. The CDR3 spells CSARDKGRGYTF. DNA of the CDR3: TGCAGTGCTAGAGATAAGGGTCGGGGCTACACCTTC.

The V gene is TRBV12-3 or TRBV12-4, the J gene TRBJ2-5, with 9 bases that match TRBD1. CDR3 length equals 14 residues. Trimming at V came to 5 bases and at J to 6 bases, leaving 7 bases not matched to a gene. The CDR3 DNA reads TGTGCCAGCAGTCCCGGACAGGGGATGAAGACCCAGTACTTC. Translating it yields CASSPGQGMKTQYF.

The chain joins TRBV3-1 to TRBJ1-1; no definite D call. Germline V lookup: CDR1 LGHDT, CDR2 YNNKEL (reference sequence). The CDR3 consists of 11 residues. V was cut by 6 bases and J by 7 bases, with 9 bases left in between. The CDR3 nucleotides read TGTGCCAGCAGATTTCTGGGTGAAGCTTTCTTT. This encodes CASRFLGEAFF.

The chain joins TRBV18 to TRBJ2-1, with D possibly being TRBD1 (5 bases). V lost 4 bases to trimming and J lost 5 bases, with 12 bases between them. This CDR3 has 14 residues. The germline V gene encodes CDR1 KGHSH and CDR2 LQKENI. CDR3 protein: CASSLQANHNEQFF. CDR3 DNA sequence: TGTGCCAGCTCACTACAGGCCAACCACAATGAGCAGTTCTTC.

The CDR3: CASNSGTGANQPQHF. The CDR3 DNA reads as TGTGCCAGCAATTCCGGGACAGGGGCCAATCAGCCCCAGCATTTT. The chain couples TRBV27 to TRBJ1-5, with 10 positions matching TRBD1. This CDR3 contains 15 residues. Per germline, CDR1 MNHEY and CDR2 SMNVEV (reference sequence). The V and J ends lost 7 bases and 3 bases, in that order; junction bases with no gene match: 6.

This clonotype has more than one count but fewer than ten. The chain links TRBV9 to TRBJ2-7, with TRBD1 as a possible D gene (6 bases). Trimming removed 1 base from V and 4 bases from J, with 24 bases in between. The CDR3 length is 18 residues. Germline V gene data show CDR1 as SGDLS and CDR2 as YYNGEE. The DNA for the CDR3 is TGTGCCAGCAGCGTAAGTCCGACCCGGGACACCCCCTGGTACGAGCAGTACTTC. This codes for CASSVSPTRDTPWYEQYF.

The rearrangement uses TRBV12-3 or TRBV12-4 and TRBJ1-1, with D perhaps matching TRBD1 (5 bases). Trimming removed 6 bases from V and 4 bases from J, with 12 bases in between. The CDR3 loop spans 13 amino acids. The CDR3 region is CASSLGDLTEAFF. CDR3 bases: TGTGCCAGCAGCCTGGGGGACCTCACTGAAGCTTTCTTT.

This clonotype was found a few times. Here the CDR3 DNA reads TGTGCCAGCAGGCGAGTACAGGGATGCGAGCAGTACTTC. Translated, it gives CASRRVQGCEQYF. This chain links TRBV7-2 with TRBJ2-7; perhaps TRBD1 as D (6 bases). The CDR3 runs to 13 residues. From germline, CDR1 is SGHTA and CDR2 FQGNSA. V was shortened by 6 bases and J by 6 bases, with 15 bases between the two germline ends. The full variable domain, completed using reference TRBV7-2 and TRBJ2-7, is GAGVSQSPSNKVTEKGKDVELRCDPISGHTALYWYRQSLGQGLEFLIYFQGNSAPDKSGLPSDRFSAERTGGSVSTLTIQRTQQEDSAVYLCASRRVQGCEQYFGPGTRLTVT.

The chain carries TRBV7-2 and TRBJ2-4; 13 bases line up with TRBD2. Losses at the gene ends were 4 bases for V and 6 bases for J; bases not matched to a gene: 9. This CDR3 comprises 17 residues. The germline gives CDR1 SGHTA, CDR2 FQGNSA. CDR3 amino acids: CASSSGLAGAGVNIQYF. The DNA for the CDR3 is TGTGCCAGCAGCTCCGGACTAGCGGGAGCAGGGGTAAACATTCAGTACTTC.

V and J are TRBV29-1 and TRBJ2-7, with 9 bases matching TRBD2. After removal of 6 bases from V and 7 bases from J, the junction contained 16 bases not matched to a gene. CDR3 length: 15 residues. Germline values: CDR1 SQVTM, CDR2 ANQGSEA. The CDR3 region is CSVYSGSITYNEQYF. In DNA, the CDR3 is TGCAGCGTCTATAGCGGGAGTATAACCTACAATGAGCAGTACTTC.

In this sample, this clonotype turned up a few times. The V call is TRBV5-1, the J call TRBJ1-2; D possibly corresponds to TRBD1 (5 bases). This CDR3 contains 16 residues. The germline CDR1 and CDR2 sequences are SGHRS and YFSETQ. Between the trimmed V and J ends, which lost 4 bases and 0 bases, there was a span of 16 bases. The CDR3 here is CASSATQGMANYGYTF. CDR3 DNA: TGCGCCAGCAGCGCAACTCAGGGAATGGCTAACTATGGCTACACCTTC.

This chain's CDR3 is CAWSSTGIVYEQYF. The DNA for the CDR3 is TGTGCCTGGAGCTCGACAGGTATTGTCTACGAGCAGTACTTC. The gene calls are TRBV30 and TRBJ2-5; perhaps TRBD1 as D (6 bases). Matching the DNA end better, TRBJ2-7 makes the J call doubtful. Germline V CDR1 and CDR2: GTSNPN, SVGIG (reference sequence). This CDR3 spans 14 amino acids.